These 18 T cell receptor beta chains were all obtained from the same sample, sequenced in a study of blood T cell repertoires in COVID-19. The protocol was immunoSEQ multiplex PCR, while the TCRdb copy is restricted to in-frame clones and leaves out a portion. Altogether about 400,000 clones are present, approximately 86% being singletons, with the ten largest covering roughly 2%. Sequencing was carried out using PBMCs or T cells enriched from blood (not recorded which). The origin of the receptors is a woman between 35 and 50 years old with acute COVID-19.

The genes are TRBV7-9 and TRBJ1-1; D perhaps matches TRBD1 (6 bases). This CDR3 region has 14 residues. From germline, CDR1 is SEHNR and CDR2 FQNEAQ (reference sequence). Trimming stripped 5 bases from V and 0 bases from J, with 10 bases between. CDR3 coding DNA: TGTGCCAGCAGCCCTACAGGGATGAACACTGAAGCTTTCTTT. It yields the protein CASSPTGMNTEAFF. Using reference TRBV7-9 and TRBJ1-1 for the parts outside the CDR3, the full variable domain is DTGVSQNPRHKITKRGQNVTFRCDPISEHNRLYWYRQTLGQGPEFLTYFQNEAQLEKSRLLSDRFSAERPKGSFSTLEIQRTEQGDSAMYLCASSPTGMNTEAFFGQGTRLTVV.

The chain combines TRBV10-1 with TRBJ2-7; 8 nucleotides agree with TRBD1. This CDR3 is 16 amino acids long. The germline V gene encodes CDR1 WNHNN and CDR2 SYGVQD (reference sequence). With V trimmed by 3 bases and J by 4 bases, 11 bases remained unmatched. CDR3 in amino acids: CASSDRQGLSLYEQYF. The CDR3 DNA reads TGCGCCAGCAGTGACCGACAGGGGCTTTCTCTATACGAGCAGTACTTC.

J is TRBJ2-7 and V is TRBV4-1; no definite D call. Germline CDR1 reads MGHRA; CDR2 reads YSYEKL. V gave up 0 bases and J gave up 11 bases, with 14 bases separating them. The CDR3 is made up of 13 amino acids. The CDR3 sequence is CASSQDFTTTKYF. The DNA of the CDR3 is TGCGCCAGCAGCCAAGATTTTACTACTACAAAGTACTTC.

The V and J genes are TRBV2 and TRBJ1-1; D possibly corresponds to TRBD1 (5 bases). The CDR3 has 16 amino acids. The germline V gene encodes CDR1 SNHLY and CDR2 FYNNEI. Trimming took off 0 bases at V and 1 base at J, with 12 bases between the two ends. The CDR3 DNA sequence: TGTGCCAGCAGTGAAGCTCTACGGGGGGGGAACACTGAAGCTTTCTTT. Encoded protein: CASSEALRGGNTEAFF.

This chain's CDR3 is CASSQALTEAFF. Written as DNA, the CDR3 is TGTGCCAGCAGCCAAGCACTCACTGAAGCTTTCTTT. The chain has TRBV4-2 and TRBJ1-1; D is undetermined. CDR3 size: 12 residues. The V end lost 1 base, the J end lost 4 bases, and 4 bases lay between the germline ends. Germline CDR1 and CDR2: LGHNA and YNFKEQ.

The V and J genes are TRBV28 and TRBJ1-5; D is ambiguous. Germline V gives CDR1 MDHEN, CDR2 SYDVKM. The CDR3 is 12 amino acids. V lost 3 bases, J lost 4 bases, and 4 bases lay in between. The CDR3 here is CASSFMNQPQHF. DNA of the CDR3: TGTGCCAGCAGTTTTATGAATCAGCCCCAGCATTTT. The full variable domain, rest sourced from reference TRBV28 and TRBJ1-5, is DVKVTQSSRYLVKRTGEKVFLECVQDMDHENMFWYRQDPGLGLRLIYFSYDVKMKEKGDIPEGYSVSREKKERFSLILESASTNQTSMYLCASSFMNQPQHFGDGTRLSIL.

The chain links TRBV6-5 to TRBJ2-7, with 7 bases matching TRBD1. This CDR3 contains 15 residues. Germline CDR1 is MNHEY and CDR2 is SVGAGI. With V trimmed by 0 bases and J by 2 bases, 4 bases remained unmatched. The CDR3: CASSYSWDSPYEQYF. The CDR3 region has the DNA TGTGCCAGCAGTTACTCGTGGGACAGTCCCTACGAGCAGTACTTC.

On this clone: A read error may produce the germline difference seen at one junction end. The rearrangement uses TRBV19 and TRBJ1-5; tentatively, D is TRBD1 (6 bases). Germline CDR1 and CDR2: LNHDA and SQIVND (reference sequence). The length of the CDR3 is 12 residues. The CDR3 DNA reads TGTGCGAGTAATAATCTCGGGGGGCGTCGGCATTTT. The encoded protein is CASNNLGGRRHF.

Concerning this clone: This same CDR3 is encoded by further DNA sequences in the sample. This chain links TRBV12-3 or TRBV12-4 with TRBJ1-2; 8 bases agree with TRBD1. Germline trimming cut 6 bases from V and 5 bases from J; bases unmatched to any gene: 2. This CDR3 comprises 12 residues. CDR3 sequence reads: CASSWTGYGYTF. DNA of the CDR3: TGTGCCAGCAGCTGGACAGGGTATGGCTACACCTTC.

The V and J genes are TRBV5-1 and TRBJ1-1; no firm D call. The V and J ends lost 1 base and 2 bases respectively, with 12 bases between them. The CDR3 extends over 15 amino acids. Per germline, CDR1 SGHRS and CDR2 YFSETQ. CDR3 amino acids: CASSLSPRGNTEAFF. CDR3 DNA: TGCGCCAGCAGCTTGTCACCCAGAGGCAACACTGAAGCTTTCTTT.

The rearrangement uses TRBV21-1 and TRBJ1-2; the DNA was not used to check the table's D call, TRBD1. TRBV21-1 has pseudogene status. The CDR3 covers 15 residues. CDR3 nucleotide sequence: TGTGCCAGCAGGTCCCGGGACAGGGGCAACTATGGCTACACCTTC. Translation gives CASRSRDRGNYGYTF.

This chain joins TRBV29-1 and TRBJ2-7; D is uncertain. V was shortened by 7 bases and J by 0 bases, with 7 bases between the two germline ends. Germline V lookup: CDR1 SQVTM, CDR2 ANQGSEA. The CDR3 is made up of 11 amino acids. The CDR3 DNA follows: TGCAGCGCGATCGGCTCCTACGAGCAGTACTTC. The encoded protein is CSAIGSYEQYF.

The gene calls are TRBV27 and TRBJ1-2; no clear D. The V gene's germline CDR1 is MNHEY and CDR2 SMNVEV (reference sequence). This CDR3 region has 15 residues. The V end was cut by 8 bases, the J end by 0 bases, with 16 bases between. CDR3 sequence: CASSTWEGSNYGYTF. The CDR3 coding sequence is TGTGCCAGCTCGACCTGGGAGGGCTCTAACTATGGCTACACCTTC.

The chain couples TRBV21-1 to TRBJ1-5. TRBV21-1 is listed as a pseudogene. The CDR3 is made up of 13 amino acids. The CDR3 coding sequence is TGTGCCAGCAGCAACGTGTCGAATCAGCCCCAGCATTTT. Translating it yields CASSNVSNQPQHF.

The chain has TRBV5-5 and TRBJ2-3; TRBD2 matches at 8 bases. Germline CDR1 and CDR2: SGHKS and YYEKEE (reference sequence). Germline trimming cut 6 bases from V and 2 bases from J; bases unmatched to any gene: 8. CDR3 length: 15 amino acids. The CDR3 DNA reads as TGTGCCAGCACCCCCCGGGGGGGATACACAGATACGCAGTATTTT. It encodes CASTPRGGYTDTQYF.

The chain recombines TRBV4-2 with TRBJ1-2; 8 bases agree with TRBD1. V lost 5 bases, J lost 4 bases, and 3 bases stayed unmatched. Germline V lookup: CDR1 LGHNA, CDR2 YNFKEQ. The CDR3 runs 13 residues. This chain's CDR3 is CASSAQGAYGYTF. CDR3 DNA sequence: TGTGCCAGCAGCGCCCAGGGGGCCTATGGCTACACCTTC.

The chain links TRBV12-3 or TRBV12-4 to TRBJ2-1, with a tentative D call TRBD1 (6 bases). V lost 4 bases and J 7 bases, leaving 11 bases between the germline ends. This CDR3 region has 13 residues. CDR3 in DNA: TGTGCCAGCAGTTCAGGGGTATCGAATGAGCAGTTCTTC. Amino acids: CASSSGVSNEQFF.

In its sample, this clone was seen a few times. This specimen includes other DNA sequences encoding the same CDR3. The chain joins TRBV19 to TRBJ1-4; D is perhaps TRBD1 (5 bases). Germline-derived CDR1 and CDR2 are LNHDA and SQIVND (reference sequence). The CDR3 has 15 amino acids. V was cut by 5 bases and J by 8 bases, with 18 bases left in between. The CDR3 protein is CASSPLRQGGEKLFF. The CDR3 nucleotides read TGTGCCAGTAGTCCCCTCAGGCAGGGTGGGGAAAAACTGTTTTTT.